This T cell receptor (beta chain) was recorded in a study of control samples from healthy donors and cancer patients. Clones were read by immunoSEQ multiplex PCR, and TCRdb kept only the in-frame ones, dropping some. The data show 100,000 to 150,000 clones, approximately 94% seen once. Germline V gives CDR1 MNHEY, CDR2 SVGAGI. J lost 6 bases, V lost 9 bases, and 6 bases had no gene match. There are 12 residues in the CDR3. Input material: PBMCs. The rearrangement links TRBV6-5 to TRBJ1-1; TRBD1 matches 8 bases. The clonotype comes from a man aged 50 to 59 with head and neck cancer. The CDR3, as DNA: TGTGCCAGTCTGAACAGGGGGTCTGAAGCTTTCTTT. Encoded protein: CASLNRGSEAFF.